A single sample gave rise to the 12 T cell receptor beta chains below, sequenced in a study of blood T cells in healthy people across ages (dated by TCRdb to the mid-2010s). Library preparation employed 5' RACE. This sample was sequenced with an Illumina HiSeq 2500. The second PCR ran for roughly 7 to 12 cycles and used a J-beta primer mix along with a sample-barcoded 5' primer. In TCRdb, the public reads were trimmed at Q25 with fastp and aligned with MiXCR, with productive beta chains retained. CDR3 protein duplicates are merged, each entry listing the most common genes and DNA. This sample holds about 1 million distinct CDR3 sequences; approximately 25% were observed only once. Clones ranked in the top ten supply approximately 0.79% of the sample. Separately, the same data were catalogued under a study of T cells of mothers and their children.

The sample comprised blood. These receptors were taken from a girl between 2 and 10 years old in good health.

The rearrangement uses TRBV7-3 and TRBJ2-5, with a weak D call TRBD2 (7 bases). The J call may be incorrect, as the DNA end agrees better with TRBJ2-1. CDR3 length: 16 amino acids. Germline V gene sequence: CDR1 SGHTA, CDR2 FQGTGA. CDR3 nucleotide sequence: TGTGCCAGCAGCTCCCACGGGGGGCAAACCTACAATGAGCAGTTCTTC. Its protein is CASSSHGGQTYNEQFF.

The chain is built from TRBV7-2 and TRBJ2-3, with D unresolved. There are 15 residues in the CDR3. CDR1 is SGHTA and CDR2 is FQGNSA in the germline V gene. The ends were cut back, 5 bases at V and 2 bases at J, with 14 bases in the middle. CDR3 DNA sequence: TGTGCCAGCAGCCCGACTCCTACATACACAGATACGCAGTATTTT. Amino acids: CASSPTPTYTDTQYF.

This clonotype was seen only a few times. The chain couples TRBV12-3 or TRBV12-4 to TRBJ1-4; 8 bases agree with TRBD1. Trimming took 7 bases from V and 6 from J; bases not matched to a gene: 4. This CDR3 spans 13 amino acids. The CDR3 region is CASKKTGDEKLFF. The DNA of the CDR3 is TGTGCCAGCAAAAAGACAGGGGATGAAAAACTGTTTTTT.

This clonotype was detected a few times. The CDR3 sequence is CASSQVGRSTDTQYF. DNA for the CDR3: TGCGCCAGCAGCCAAGTTGGCAGGAGCACAGATACGCAGTATTTT. The chain couples TRBV4-1 to TRBJ2-3, with D unresolved. V lost 1 base and J lost 0, with 8 bases in between. The germline CDR1 and CDR2 sequences are MGHRA and YSYEKL. The CDR3 contains 15 residues.

This clonotype was counted many times. The chain employs TRBV29-1 and TRBJ2-3; 13 bases match TRBD2. Germline V gives CDR1 SQVTM, CDR2 ANQGSEA. The CDR3 is 17 residues long. The V and J ends lost 7 bases and 2 bases, in that order; junction bases with no gene match: 12. The CDR3 bases are TGCAGCGGTACCTATCCGGGACTAGCGGGATACACAGATACGCAGTATTTT. The encoded protein is CSGTYPGLAGYTDTQYF.

The J gene is TRBJ2-3, the V gene TRBV20-1; D possibly matches TRBD1 or TRBD2 (6 bases each). Germline CDR1 is DFQATT and CDR2 is SNEGSKA (reference sequence). V lost 6 bases to trimming and J lost 1 base, with 17 bases between them. The CDR3 contains 15 residues. The DNA for the CDR3 is TGCAGTGCAAAGGGGGGACCCTGGGGCACAGATACGCAGTATTTT. Translation gives CSAKGGPWGTDTQYF.

This clonotype appeared a few times. The V call is TRBV12-3 or TRBV12-4, the J call TRBJ1-1; no firm D call. This CDR3 spans 13 amino acids. The V and J ends lost 5 bases and 10 bases respectively, with 17 bases between them. As DNA, the CDR3 is TGTGCCAGCAGTCCGACCGGGTCTTCGGGAGCTTTCTTT. Protein product: CASSPTGSSGAFF.

This clonotype has ten or more counts. The rearrangement links TRBV6-5 to TRBJ2-5; D possibly uses TRBD1 or TRBD2 (6 bases each). This CDR3 contains 13 residues. The germline V and J ends were trimmed by 5 bases and 5 bases, with 12 bases remaining between them. Germline V gene data show CDR1 as MNHEY and CDR2 as SVGAGI. The CDR3 sequence: CASSEGGMETQYF. The CDR3 bases are TGTGCCAGCAGTGAGGGGGGCATGGAGACCCAGTACTTC.

This clonotype was recorded a few times. This chain's CDR3 is CASSPEALAKNIQYF. The CDR3 coding sequence is TGTGCCAGCAGCCCAGAAGCGTTGGCCAAAAACATTCAGTACTTC. The chain combines TRBV4-2 with TRBJ2-4; D gene ambiguous. Germline V CDR1 and CDR2: LGHNA, YNFKEQ. V lost 4 bases, J lost 1 base, and 11 bases lay in between. The CDR3 extends over 15 amino acids.

This chain uses TRBV12-3 or TRBV12-4 with TRBJ2-3; D may correspond to TRBD1 or TRBD2 (6 bases each). The CDR3 runs 16 residues. Trimming left V 5 bases short and J 0 bases short, with 15 bases between. The CDR3 DNA sequence: TGTGCCAGCAGTCCCTGGAGGGGGTCAAGCACAGATACGCAGTATTTT. This gives the protein CASSPWRGSSTDTQYF.

The gene calls are TRBV6-5 and TRBJ2-2; either TRBD1 or TRBD2 may supply D (5 bases each). There are 17 residues in the CDR3. Germline V CDR1 and CDR2: MNHEY, SVGAGI. The ends were cut back, 2 bases at V and 8 bases at J, with 21 bases in the middle. The CDR3 nucleotides read TGTGCCAGCAGTTACGGGGGTACAGGAGTAAGGTCGGGGGAGCTGTTTTTT. Its protein product is CASSYGGTGVRSGELFF.

This clonotype has just a few counts. The chain couples TRBV4-2 to TRBJ1-6; D not resolved. V was cut by 1 base and J by 9 bases, with 4 bases left in between. This CDR3 region has 12 residues. The germline gives CDR1 LGHNA, CDR2 YNFKEQ. Written as DNA, the CDR3 is TGTGCCAGCAGCCAAGGGGTTTCACCCCTCCACTTT. Translation gives CASSQGVSPLHF.